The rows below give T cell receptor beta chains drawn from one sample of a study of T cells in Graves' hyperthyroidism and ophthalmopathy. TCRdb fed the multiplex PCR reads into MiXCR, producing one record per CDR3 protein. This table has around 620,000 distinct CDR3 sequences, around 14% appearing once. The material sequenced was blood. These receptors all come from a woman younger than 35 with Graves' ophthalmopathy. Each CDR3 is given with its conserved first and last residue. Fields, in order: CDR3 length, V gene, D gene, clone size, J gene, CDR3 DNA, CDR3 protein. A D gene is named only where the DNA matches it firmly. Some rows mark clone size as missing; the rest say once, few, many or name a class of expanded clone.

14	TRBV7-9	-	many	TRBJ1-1	TGTGCCAGCATGGGGGAGGGCCTAAGGGCTGAAGCTTTCTTT	CASMGEGLRAEAFF
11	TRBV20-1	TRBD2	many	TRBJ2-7	TGCAGTGCTAGAGGAGCGGGAGAGCAGTACTTC	CSARGAGEQYF
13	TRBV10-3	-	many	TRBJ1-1	TGTGCCATCCGGGTCGGAGTGGGAACTGAAGCTTTCTTT	CAIRVGVGTEAFF
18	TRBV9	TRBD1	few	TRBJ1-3	TGTGCCAGCAGCACCCGACAGGGGGCTAATTTCGGGGGAAACACCATATATTTT	CASSTRQGANFGGNTIYF
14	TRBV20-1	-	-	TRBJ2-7	TGCAGTGCTCCCGATTCACGGAGCTCCTACGAGCAGTACTTC	CSAPDSRSSYEQYF
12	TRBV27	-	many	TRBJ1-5	TGTGCCAGCTCCCCCGCCGCCGGAAGTGTGCATTTT	CASSPAAGSVHF
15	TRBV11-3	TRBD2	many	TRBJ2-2	TGTGCCAGCAGACGGGGGGGGCAGAACACCGGGGAGCTGTTTTTT	CASRRGGQNTGELFF
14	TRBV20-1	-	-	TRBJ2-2	TGCAGTGCTAGTGAGGGATCGGACACCGGGGAGCTGTTTTTT	CSASEGSDTGELFF
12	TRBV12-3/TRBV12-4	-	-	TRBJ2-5	TGTGCCAGCAGTGTCCGGGACGGGGCCCAGTACTTC	CASSVRDGAQYF
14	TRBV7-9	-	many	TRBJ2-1	TGTGCCAGCAGCCCAGGGTTCGCCTACAATGAGCAGTTCTTC	CASSPGFAYNEQFF
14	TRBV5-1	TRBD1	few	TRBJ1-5	TGCGCCAGCAGCTTGCACCAGGGGGATCAGCCCCAGCATTTT	CASSLHQGDQPQHF
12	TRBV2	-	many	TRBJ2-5	TGTGCCAGCAGTATCGACCAAGAGACCCAGTACTTC	CASSIDQETQYF
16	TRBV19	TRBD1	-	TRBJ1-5	TGTGCCAGTAGTCCCGGGACAGCGACCTACAGTCAGCCCCAGCATTTT	CASSPGTATYSQPQHF
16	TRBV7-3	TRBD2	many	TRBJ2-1	TGTGCCAGCAGCTTAATAGCGGGGGGCTCCTACAATGAGCAGTTCTTC	CASSLIAGGSYNEQFF
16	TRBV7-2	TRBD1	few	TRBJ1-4	TGTGCCAGCAGCTCCAGATCACAGGGGGTAAATGAAAAACTGTTTTTT	CASSSRSQGVNEKLFF
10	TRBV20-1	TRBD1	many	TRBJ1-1	TGCAGTGCTAGGGACAGGGCGGCTTTCTTT	CSARDRAAFF
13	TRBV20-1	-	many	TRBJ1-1	TGCAGTGCGCGGGGGGCCTGGGACACTGAAGCTTTCTTT	CSARGAWDTEAFF
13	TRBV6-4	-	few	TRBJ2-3	TGTGCCAGCAGTGACCCACCACTAGATACGCAGTATTTT	CASSDPPLDTQYF
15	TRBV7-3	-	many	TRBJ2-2	TGTGCCAGCAGCTCCAAAGCAACGAACACCGGGGAGCTGTTTTTT	CASSSKATNTGELFF
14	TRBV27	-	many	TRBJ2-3	TGTGCCAGCAGTTTATCGGTGAGCACAGATACGCAGTATTTT	CASSLSVSTDTQYF
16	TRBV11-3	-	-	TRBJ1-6	TGTGCCAGCAGCTTACGGGAACTAGTCACTAATTCACCCCTCCACTTT	CASSLRELVTNSPLHF
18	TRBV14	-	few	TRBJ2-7	TGTGCCAGCAGCCCCCTGACCCCTACGACTCCCCGTTCCTACGAGCAGTACTTC	CASSPLTPTTPRSYEQYF
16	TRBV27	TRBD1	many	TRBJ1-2	TGTGCCAGCAGGATGACAACGGACAGGGCCACCTATGGCTACACCTTC	CASRMTTDRATYGYTF
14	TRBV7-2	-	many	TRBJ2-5	TGTGCCAGCAGCTTACCCCCAAAGGGGGAGACCCAGTACTTC	CASSLPPKGETQYF
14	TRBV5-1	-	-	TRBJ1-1	TGCGCCAGCAGCTTGCGGGGGAAGAACACTGAAGCTTTCTTT	CASSLRGKNTEAFF
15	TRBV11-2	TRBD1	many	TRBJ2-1	TGTGCCAGCAGCACCGACAGGGGGTTGTCAAATGAGCAGTTCTTC	CASSTDRGLSNEQFF
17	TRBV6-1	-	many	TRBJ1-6	TGTGCCAGCGTACCCTCTGCCGTTAGCTCCTATAATTCACCCCTCCACTTT	CASVPSAVSSYNSPLHF
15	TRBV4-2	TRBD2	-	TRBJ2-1	TGTGCCAGCAGCCTAGGACTAGCGGACATCAATGAGCAGTTCTTC	CASSLGLADINEQFF